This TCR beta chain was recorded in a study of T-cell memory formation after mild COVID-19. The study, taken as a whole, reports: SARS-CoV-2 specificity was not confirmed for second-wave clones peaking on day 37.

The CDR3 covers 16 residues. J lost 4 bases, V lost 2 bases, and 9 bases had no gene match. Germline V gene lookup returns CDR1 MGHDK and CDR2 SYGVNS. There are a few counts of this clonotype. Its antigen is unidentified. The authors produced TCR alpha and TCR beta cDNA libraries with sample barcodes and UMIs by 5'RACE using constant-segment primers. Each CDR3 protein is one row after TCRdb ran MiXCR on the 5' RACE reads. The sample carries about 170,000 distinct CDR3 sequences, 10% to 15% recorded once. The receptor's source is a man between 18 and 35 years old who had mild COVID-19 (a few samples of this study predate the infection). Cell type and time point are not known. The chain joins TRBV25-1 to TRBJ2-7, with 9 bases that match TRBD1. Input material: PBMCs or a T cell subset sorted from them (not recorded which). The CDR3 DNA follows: TGTGCCAGCAGTGAAGCAGGGACAGGGAGATTGTACGAGCAGTACTTC. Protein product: CASSEAGTGRLYEQYF.